The source of this T cell receptor (beta chain) is a study of T cell responses to AZD1222 COVID-19 vaccine. General study points: Clonal diversity may have been underestimated, and the donors were mostly white British, with more females than males. Repertoire sampling was restricted to post-peak T cell response timepoints.

Assay used: immunoSEQ multiplex PCR; TCRdb lists only in-frame clones, some missing. This table holds about 180,000 clones, approximately 94% found once. The CDR3 totals 18 residues. Germline V gene lookup returns CDR1 LGHDT and CDR2 YNNKEL (reference sequence). Trimming took 0 bases from V and 5 from J, leaving 19 bases between them. Concerning this clone itself: Its antigen is as yet unknown.

This TCR derives from an adult who received the AZD1222 COVID-19 vaccine. Material: peripheral blood, obtained 28 days after the second AZD1222 dose. The chain recombines TRBV3-1 (or the pseudogene TRBV3-2) with TRBJ1-4, with a weak D call TRBD1 (5 bases). CDR3 protein: CASSQDPPGRGRNEKLFF. The CDR3, as DNA: TGTGCCAGCAGCCAAGACCCCCCAGGGAGGGGCCGGAATGAAAAACTGTTTTTT.